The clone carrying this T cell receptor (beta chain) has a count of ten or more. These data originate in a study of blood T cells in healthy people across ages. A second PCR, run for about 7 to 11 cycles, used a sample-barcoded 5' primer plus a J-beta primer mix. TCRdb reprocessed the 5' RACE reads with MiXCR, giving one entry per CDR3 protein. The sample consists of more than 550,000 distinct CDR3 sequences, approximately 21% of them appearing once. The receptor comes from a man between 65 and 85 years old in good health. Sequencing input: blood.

The chain's CDR3 is CSVVISGSNNEQFF. CDR3 nucleotides: TGCAGCGTTGTTATCAGCGGGAGTAACAATGAGCAGTTCTTC. This sequence joins TRBV29-1 and TRBJ2-1; 8 bases map to TRBD2. V trimming: 4 bases; J trimming: 5 bases; junction bases outside the gene matches: 7. Germline values: CDR1 SQVTM, CDR2 ANQGSEA. This CDR3 contains 14 residues.